Below are 26 T cell receptor beta chains sequenced from a single sample in a study of blood T cell repertoires in COVID-19. Clones were sequenced by immunoSEQ multiplex PCR, and TCRdb holds only the in-frame ones, with some missing. Among a few hundred thousand clones listed, roughly 90% were seen once. Sequencing input: peripheral blood. Every receptor here comes from a woman in her twenties or thirties with COVID-19, enrolled during active disease.

The chain joins TRBV19 to TRBJ2-7; 10 nucleotides line up with TRBD2. The CDR3 totals 14 residues. V shed 4 bases, J shed 5 bases, and the junction held 5 bases outside the gene matches. In germline, CDR1 is LNHDA, CDR2 SQIVND (reference sequence). The CDR3 sequence is CASSTSGRADEQYF. The CDR3 nucleotides read TGTGCCAGTAGTACTAGCGGGAGAGCCGACGAGCAGTACTTC.

The chain carries TRBV10-2 and TRBJ2-2; TRBD2 might be the D (7 bases). Germline-derived CDR1 and CDR2 are WSHSY and SAAADI. The V end lost 6 bases, the J end lost 1 base, and 12 bases lay between the germline ends. The CDR3 contains 15 residues. For the CDR3, the DNA is TGCGCCAGCAGGGAAGCGGGACAGAACACCGGGGAGCTGTTTTTT. It yields the protein CASREAGQNTGELFF.

This clone has a single count. The chain recombines TRBV5-4 with TRBJ1-2; the match to TRBD1 covers 8 bases. Germline assignment: CDR1 SGHNT and CDR2 YYREEE (reference sequence). The CDR3 length is 13 residues. V gave up 4 bases and J gave up 7 bases; unmatched junction bases: 6. The CDR3 nucleotides read TGTGCCAGCAGCCCCAACGACAGGGGTGGCTACACCTTC. It specifies CASSPNDRGGYTF.

As concerns this clone: The sample contains more than one DNA sequence encoding this CDR3. The V gene is TRBV12-3 or TRBV12-4, the J gene TRBJ2-7; tentative D call: TRBD2 (6 bases). This CDR3 contains 13 residues. V lost 3 bases, J lost 1 base, and 7 bases lay in between. CDR3 loop: CASSFGSSYEQYF. The CDR3 bases are TGTGCCAGCAGTTTCGGGAGTTCCTACGAGCAGTACTTC.

The gene calls are TRBV30 and TRBJ1-1, with D perhaps matching TRBD1 (5 bases). The CDR3 is 19 residues long. In germline, CDR1 is GTSNPN, CDR2 SVGIG (reference sequence). The V end was cut by 4 bases, the J end by 5 bases, with 32 bases between. CDR3 loop: CAWKLVLTSGGVGATEAFF. The CDR3 DNA reads TGTGCCTGGAAACTGGTTTTGACTAGTGGAGGGGTCGGGGCTACTGAAGCTTTCTTT. The whole variable domain, filled in from reference TRBV30 and TRBJ1-1, reads SQTIHQWPATLVQPVGSPLSLECTVEGTSNPNLYWYRQAAGRGLQLLFYSVGIGQISSEVPQNLSASRPQDRQFILSSKKLLLSDSGFYLCAWKLVLTSGGVGATEAFFGQGTRLTVV.

This chain joins TRBV5-6 and TRBJ1-6; D gene unclear. The CDR3 totals 14 residues. V dropped 4 bases and J dropped 8 bases, with 13 bases sitting between them. CDR1 and CDR2 from the germline V gene are SGHDT and YYEEEE. CDR3 region: CASSNTRGYSPLHF. CDR3 DNA: TGTGCCAGCAGCAATACGAGAGGGTATTCACCCCTCCACTTT.

The J gene is TRBJ1-5, the V gene TRBV7-2; 8 bases line up with TRBD1. Germline lookup yields CDR1 SGHTA and CDR2 FQGNSA. The V segment lost 5 bases and the J segment 9 bases; nucleotides outside the gene matches: 12. The CDR3 spans 15 residues. CDR3: CASSPPPGQAGPQHF. The DNA of the CDR3 is TGTGCCAGCAGCCCCCCCCCGGGACAGGCTGGGCCCCAGCATTTT. Full variable domain (outside the CDR3, taken from reference TRBV7-2 and TRBJ1-5): GAGVSQSPSNKVTEKGKDVELRCDPISGHTALYWYRQSLGQGLEFLIYFQGNSAPDKSGLPSDRFSAERTGGSVSTLTIQRTQQEDSAVYLCASSPPPGQAGPQHFGDGTRLSIL.

The rearrangement uses TRBV9 and TRBJ2-2; 10 bases agree with TRBD2. The CDR3 has 17 amino acids. Germline loops: CDR1 SGDLS, CDR2 YYNGEE. V was clipped by 0 bases and J by 2 bases; unmatched bases: 4. DNA of the CDR3: TGTGCCAGCAGCGTAGGGGGACTAGCGATTAACACCGGGGAGCTGTTTTTT. As protein: CASSVGGLAINTGELFF.

This clone came up once. The V call is TRBV7-7, the J call TRBJ2-2; no firm D call. Germline values: CDR1 SSHAT, CDR2 FNYEAQ (reference sequence). V lost 5 bases, J lost 6 bases, and 4 bases lay in between. CDR3 length: 11 amino acids. The CDR3 is CASSLAGELFF. Here the CDR3 DNA reads TGTGCCAGCAGCCTCGCCGGGGAGCTGTTTTTT.

The CDR3 DNA sequence: TGTGCCAGCAGCTTAGAGGGCCCAATCTCTGGAAACACCATATATTTT. As protein: CASSLEGPISGNTIYF. The chain joins TRBV11-2 to TRBJ1-3, with D hard to call. Germline CDR1 SGHAT, CDR2 FQNNGV. V gave up 0 bases and J gave up 0 bases, with 9 bases separating them. There are 16 residues in the CDR3.

The V and J genes are TRBV3-1 (or the pseudogene TRBV3-2) and TRBJ1-1, with 11 bases lining up with TRBD1. Trimming took 6 bases from V and 10 from J; bases not matched to a gene: 1. Germline assignment: CDR1 LGHDT and CDR2 YNNKEL (reference sequence). The CDR3 has 11 residues. The CDR3: CASRGQGGAFF. The CDR3 region has the DNA TGTGCCAGCAGGGGACAGGGGGGAGCTTTCTTT.

CDR3 DNA sequence: TGTGCCAGCAGCTTAGGCCCACCGCGGAACTCCTACGAGCAGTACTTC. Protein: CASSLGPPRNSYEQYF. The chain links TRBV13 to TRBJ2-7, with no clear D. CDR3 length: 16 amino acids. V shed 0 bases and J shed 0 bases, with 12 bases lying between them. CDR1 and CDR2 (germline): PRHDT, FYEKMQ (reference sequence).

This clone was found once. This chain connects TRBV5-4 to TRBJ2-1, with TRBD2 matching 12 bases. Looked up from germline, CDR1 is SGHNT and CDR2 is YYREEE (reference sequence). The CDR3 runs 13 residues. V gave up 2 bases and J gave up 11 bases; unmatched junction bases: 2. CDR3: CASSFGTSGQQFF. CDR3 bases: TGTGCCAGCAGCTTTGGGACTAGCGGGCAGCAGTTCTTC.

This clone came up once. V and J are TRBV2 and TRBJ1-6, with 11 bases aligning to TRBD1. With 6 bases clipped from V and 10 bases from J, the junction kept 5 bases outside the gene matches. CDR3 length: 14 amino acids. Germline CDR1 is SNHLY and CDR2 is FYNNEI. CDR3 sequence: CASRWDRGESPLHF. CDR3 DNA sequence: TGTGCCAGCAGATGGGACAGGGGGGAATCACCCCTCCACTTT.

CDR3 amino acids: CASNAGTANSPLHF. Here the CDR3 DNA reads TGTGCCAGTAACGCCGGGACAGCAAATTCACCCCTCCACTTT. This chain connects TRBV19 to TRBJ1-6; 7 bases align to TRBD1. Germline V gives CDR1 LNHDA, CDR2 SQIVND (reference sequence). The CDR3 totals 14 residues. Germline trimming cut 7 bases from V and 7 bases from J; bases unmatched to any gene: 7.

This clone was seen a single time. The V gene is TRBV10-3, the J gene TRBJ2-2; 7 bases align to TRBD1. CDR3 length: 14 amino acids. The germline gives CDR1 ENHRY, CDR2 SYGVKD. The trim removed 7 bases at V and 7 bases at J, leaving 9 bases unmatched. CDR3 sequence reads: CAITPRTGVGELFF. The CDR3 coding sequence is TGTGCCATCACTCCAAGGACAGGTGTCGGGGAGCTGTTTTTT.

A few counts support this clone. The chain combines TRBV6-6 with TRBJ2-5; 10 nucleotides agree with TRBD1. The germline V gene has CDR1 MNHNY and CDR2 SVGAGI (reference sequence). The CDR3 length is 16 residues. After removal of 3 bases from V and 1 base from J, the junction contained 5 bases not matched to a gene. CDR3 DNA: TGTGCCAGCAGTTATCGACAGGGGGCGCCCCAAGAGACCCAGTACTTC. The encoded protein is CASSYRQGAPQETQYF.

In DNA, the CDR3 is TGTGCCTGGAGTCAGGCTAGCGGTTACAATGAGCAGTTCTTC. Translated, it gives CAWSQASGYNEQFF. The rearrangement joins TRBV30 to TRBJ2-1; 7 bases align to TRBD2. Germline V lookup: CDR1 GTSNPN, CDR2 SVGIG (reference sequence). Losses at the gene ends were 2 bases for V and 4 bases for J; bases not matched to a gene: 5. The CDR3 has 14 amino acids.

The chain carries TRBV28 and TRBJ1-1, with no clear D. The CDR3 is made up of 15 amino acids. V was trimmed by 2 bases and J by 2 bases, leaving 12 bases between them. Germline lookup yields CDR1 MDHEN and CDR2 SYDVKM. The CDR3: CASSLAGFFNTEAFF. For the CDR3, the DNA is TGTGCCAGCAGTTTAGCGGGCTTTTTTAACACTGAAGCTTTCTTT. The entire variable domain, with the rest obtained from reference TRBV28 and TRBJ1-1, is as follows: DVKVTQSSRYLVKRTGEKVFLECVQDMDHENMFWYRQDPGLGLRLIYFSYDVKMKEKGDIPEGYSVSREKKERFSLILESASTNQTSMYLCASSLAGFFNTEAFFGQGTRLTVV.

The chain uses TRBV6-5 and TRBJ2-5, with a weak D call TRBD1 (6 bases). This CDR3 contains 14 residues. Trimming removed 11 bases from V and 2 bases from J, with 18 bases in between. Per the germline V gene, CDR1 is MNHEY and CDR2 is SVGAGI. CDR3 in DNA: TGTGCCGGTAACGTACAGGGTGGTCAAGAGACCCAGTACTTC. Translating it yields CAGNVQGGQETQYF.

This clone was recorded a few times. The genes are TRBV3-1 (or the pseudogene TRBV3-2) and TRBJ2-2; no clear D gene. Trimming removed 1 base from V and 1 base from J, with 4 bases in between. This CDR3 has 14 residues. CDR1 LGHDT and CDR2 YNNKEL come from the germline V gene (reference sequence). CDR3 nucleotide sequence: TGTGCCAGCAGCCAAGGACTGAACACCGGGGAGCTGTTTTTT. This sequence encodes CASSQGLNTGELFF.

The rearrangement links TRBV13 to TRBJ1-1, with 7 bases aligning to TRBD1. The germline gives CDR1 PRHDT, CDR2 FYEKMQ (reference sequence). The CDR3 is 24 residues long. Unmatched junction bases numbered 33, after V lost 5 bases and J lost 0 bases. The CDR3 sequence: CASSTLDRQCQKLEPRGMNTEAFF. CDR3 DNA sequence: TGTGCCAGCAGCACCTTGGACAGGCAATGCCAGAAGTTGGAGCCAAGGGGAATGAACACTGAAGCTTTCTTT.

The V gene is TRBV4-2, the J gene TRBJ2-3; 10 bases map to TRBD2. V lost 8 bases and J lost 1; bases outside the gene matches: 0. This CDR3 has 13 amino acids. Germline-derived CDR1 and CDR2 are LGHNA and YNFKEQ. This chain's CDR3 is CASGTSGTDTQYF. The CDR3 DNA reads as TGTGCCAGCGGGACTAGCGGCACAGATACGCAGTATTTT.

This rearrangement joins TRBV6-5 to TRBJ2-2; D perhaps matches TRBD1 (6 bases). The CDR3 has 13 residues. CDR1 is MNHEY and CDR2 is SVGAGI in the germline V gene. Trimming pared 10 bases from V and 1 base from J, leaving 10 bases between. The CDR3 loop is CAIADRNTGELFF. As DNA, the CDR3 is TGTGCCATCGCGGACAGGAACACCGGGGAGCTGTTTTTT.

The chain uses TRBV4-1 and TRBJ1-5, with D uncertain. Germline loops: CDR1 MGHRA, CDR2 YSYEKL. Between the trimmed V and J ends, which lost 3 bases and 0 bases, there was a span of 9 bases. There are 15 residues in the CDR3. The CDR3 reads CASSHTDYSNQPQHF. The DNA for the CDR3 is TGCGCCAGCAGCCACACAGACTATAGCAATCAGCCCCAGCATTTT.

Concerning this clone itself: A much larger clone differs by one base, so this may be a read error. V gene TRBV3-1 (or the pseudogene TRBV3-2) combines with J gene TRBJ1-3; D is uncertain. Germline-derived CDR1 and CDR2 are LGHDT and YNNKEL (reference sequence). This CDR3 is 13 amino acids long. V shed 5 bases and J shed 0 bases, with 5 bases lying between them. CDR3 bases: TGTGCCAGCAGCTCAAACTCTGGAAACACCATATATTTT. Amino acids: CASSSNSGNTIYF.